What follows describes a single T cell receptor (beta chain). The antigen is undetermined. This entry comes from a study of shared clonotypes between healthy human individuals. The study, taken as a whole, reports: Generation of non-shared clonotypes was less probable than generation of clonotypes shared by all four donors.

Original processing notes: Junction-only sequences without quality scores came from ImmunoSEQ, so filtering differed. TCRdb's copy holds only in-frame clones and misses some; the assay was immunoSEQ multiplex PCR. V and J calls and clone size come straight from that table; D and trimming were deduced from the DNA. Of approximately 98,000 clones in the sample, about 70% were seen once. From germline, CDR1 is MGHDK and CDR2 SYGVNS. The CDR3 consists of 14 residues. Trimming took 4 bases from V and 3 from J; bases not matched to a gene: 5. The donors were adults (healthy and HIV-negative) with no recent acute infections or vaccinations.

The material sequenced was memory CD8+ T cells sorted from blood. The subset denotes: CD45RO+ cells pooled with CCR7-negative TemRA cells. The genes are TRBV25-1 and TRBJ2-7; TRBD1 aligns across 8 bases. The clonotype originates from a woman in her thirties in good health. As DNA, the CDR3 is TGTGCCAGCAGTGGGGGACAGGACAACTACGAGCAGTACTTC. Its translation is CASSGGQDNYEQYF.